Given below is one TCR beta chain in context. Antigen specificity is unknown. The sample comes from a study of T cells in tuberculosis. Across the study: This South African cohort compared adolescents with or without latent tuberculosis against adults with active tuberculosis. Study-level findings and limits: The TCR-beta difference was not significant; alpha differences partly reflected length.

Clones were sequenced by immunoSEQ multiplex PCR, and TCRdb holds only the in-frame ones, with some missing. The sample has some 41,000 clones, around 93% seen once. Material for sequencing was PBMCs. This TCR came from a donor aged 10-29 years with latent tuberculosis or without tuberculosis infection. Some clones in this sample may be carry-over from other donors' samples.

The CDR3: CASSREGQGANTQYF. As DNA, the CDR3 is TGCGCCAGCAGCCGCGAGGGACAGGGCGCAAATACGCAGTATTTT. V and J are TRBV5-1 and TRBJ2-3; 9 bases align to TRBD1. The CDR3 spans 15 residues. Germline-derived CDR1 and CDR2 are SGHRS and YFSETQ. The trim removed 4 bases at V and 7 bases at J, leaving 10 bases unmatched.